These 4 T cell receptor beta chains were all obtained from the same sample, sequenced in a study of blood T cell repertoires in COVID-19. TCRdb's table, derived via immunoSEQ multiplex PCR, lists solely in-frame clones and lacks some. Altogether roughly 270,000 clones are present, around 85% being singletons, with the ten largest covering roughly 5.3%. Source material: peripheral blood. These receptors were collected from a man in his fifties or sixties with active or convalescent COVID-19.

V gene TRBV4-2 combines with J gene TRBJ2-5, with TRBD2 identical over 8 bases. The ends lost 2 bases at V and 5 bases at J; junction bases unmatched: 10. The CDR3 runs to 16 residues. Germline V gene lookup returns CDR1 LGHNA and CDR2 YNFKEQ. This CDR3 reads CASSQTLSGTGETQYF. CDR3 nucleotide sequence: TGTGCCAGCAGCCAAACCCTTAGCGGGACGGGGGAGACCCAGTACTTC.

CDR3 in amino acids: CAWSVGGRGETQYF. The CDR3 coding sequence is TGTGCCTGGAGTGTAGGAGGTCGGGGAGAGACCCAGTACTTC. V usage is TRBV30 and J usage is TRBJ2-5, with D possibly matching TRBD2 (5 bases). This CDR3 spans 14 amino acids. Trimming pared 0 bases from V and 4 bases from J, leaving 12 bases between. CDR1 is GTSNPN and CDR2 is SVGIG in the germline V gene (reference sequence).

CDR3 in DNA: TGTGCCAGCAGGGACTTGACTAGCGGAAATGAGCAGTTCTTC. It specifies CASRDLTSGNEQFF. The chain joins TRBV6-5 to TRBJ2-1; 9 bases are a match to TRBD2. V was clipped by 6 bases and J by 7 bases; unmatched bases: 7. The germline V gene encodes CDR1 MNHEY and CDR2 SVGAGI. The CDR3 extends over 14 amino acids.

The chain is built from TRBV6-2 or TRBV6-3 and TRBJ2-1, with 8 bases fitting TRBD2. The V gene end was trimmed by 4 bases and the J gene end by 6 bases; junction bases not matched to a gene: 8. CDR3 size: 15 residues. Germline assignment: CDR1 MNHEY and CDR2 SVGEGT. CDR3 in DNA: TGTGCCAGCAGTTCTCGGCGGGAGGATCTCAATGAGCAGTTCTTC. It yields the protein CASSSRREDLNEQFF.